These T cell receptor beta chains were read from a single sample in a study of blood T cells in healthy people across ages. TCRdb called the 5' RACE reads again in MiXCR, with one record for every CDR3 protein. The data show 700,000 to 950,000 distinct CDR3 sequences, roughly 43% seen once. The sample consisted of blood. The receptors were gathered from a woman aged 60 to 75 in good health. Both conserved end residues are part of each CDR3. The D gene is left open where the match is weak. Not every row has a clone size; where given, it reads once, few, many or a size class.

j_gene: TRBJ2-3
v_gene: TRBV7-2
abundance: many
d_gene: -
CDR3nt: TGTGCCAGCAGCCTCAGGAACCCCACAGATACGCAGTATTTT
CDR3aa: CASSLRNPTDTQYF

j_gene: TRBJ2-1
v_gene: TRBV7-7
abundance: -
d_gene: TRBD2
CDR3nt: TGTGCTAGCAGCTTAGCACGAGCGGGAAACAATGAGCAGTTCTTC
CDR3aa: CASSLARAGNNEQFF

j_gene: TRBJ2-7
v_gene: TRBV27
abundance: -
d_gene: TRBD2
CDR3nt: TGTGCCAGCAGTCCGTGGGGTAGCGGGAGTTACGAGCAGTACTTC
CDR3aa: CASSPWGSGSYEQYF

j_gene: TRBJ2-3
v_gene: TRBV6-1
abundance: -
d_gene: TRBD2
CDR3nt: TGTGCCAGCAGCCCCAATATCATAGCGGGAGAGTCACGGACAGATACGCAGTATTTT
CDR3aa: CASSPNIIAGESRTDTQYF

j_gene: TRBJ2-5
v_gene: TRBV4-1
abundance: -
d_gene: TRBD1
CDR3nt: TGCGCCAGCAGCCAAGTAGGGACAGGGATCCCCGAGACCCAGTACTTC
CDR3aa: CASSQVGTGIPETQYF

j_gene: TRBJ1-5
v_gene: TRBV12-3/TRBV12-4
abundance: -
d_gene: -
CDR3nt: TGTGCCAGCCTCCGCGGATCCGGAGGCAATCAGCCCCAGCATTTT
CDR3aa: CASLRGSGGNQPQHF

j_gene: TRBJ1-1
v_gene: TRBV30
abundance: -
d_gene: -
CDR3nt: TGTGCCTGGGGTGACCGGAACACTGAAGCTTTCTTT
CDR3aa: CAWGDRNTEAFF

j_gene: TRBJ1-1
v_gene: TRBV7-8
abundance: once
d_gene: -
CDR3nt: TGTGCCAGCAGCTTTGGAGAGCCGGGTATTTCTGAAGCTTTCTTT
CDR3aa: CASSFGEPGISEAFF

j_gene: TRBJ2-3
v_gene: TRBV10-3
abundance: few
d_gene: -
CDR3nt: TGTGCCATCAGTGGTCAGGAGGGCACAGATACGCAGTATTTT
CDR3aa: CAISGQEGTDTQYF

j_gene: TRBJ2-1
v_gene: TRBV20-1
abundance: few
d_gene: TRBD2
CDR3nt: TGCAGTGCCAGGGAGAGCGGGGAGTTGCCGTTCTTC
CDR3aa: CSARESGELPFF

j_gene: TRBJ2-7
v_gene: TRBV12-3/TRBV12-4
abundance: few
d_gene: -
CDR3nt: TGTGCCAGCAGTCAAGACAGTCTTGCCTACGAGCAGTACTTC
CDR3aa: CASSQDSLAYEQYF

j_gene: TRBJ2-3
v_gene: TRBV4-1
abundance: few
d_gene: -
CDR3nt: TGCGCCAGCAGCTTCGGGACAAAAAGCACAGATACGCAGTATTTT
CDR3aa: CASSFGTKSTDTQYF

j_gene: TRBJ2-4
v_gene: TRBV21-1
abundance: few
d_gene: -
CDR3nt: TGTGCCAGCAGCAAAGAACAGCGGGAGGGCCAGGAAAACATTCAGTACTTC
CDR3aa: CASSKEQREGQENIQYF

j_gene: TRBJ2-3
v_gene: TRBV30
abundance: -
d_gene: -
CDR3nt: TGTGCCTGGAGTGTCTTCGCAGCAGATACGCAGTATTTT
CDR3aa: CAWSVFAADTQYF

j_gene: TRBJ1-2
v_gene: TRBV7-9
abundance: few
d_gene: TRBD1
CDR3nt: TGTGCCAGCAGCCAGACGGGGACAGGGTCCAACTATGGCTACACCTTC
CDR3aa: CASSQTGTGSNYGYTF

j_gene: TRBJ1-2
v_gene: TRBV9
abundance: few
d_gene: TRBD1
CDR3nt: TGTGCCAGCAGCTCTAGGGACAGGGGGAACTATGGCTACACCTTC
CDR3aa: CASSSRDRGNYGYTF

j_gene: TRBJ2-3
v_gene: TRBV6-5
abundance: -
d_gene: -
CDR3nt: TGTGCCAGCAGTTACCGGGATTTAGATTTGGGAGATACGCAGTATTTT
CDR3aa: CASSYRDLDLGDTQYF

j_gene: TRBJ2-1
v_gene: TRBV21-1
abundance: -
d_gene: -
CDR3nt: TGTGCCAGCAGCTCTCTAGCGGGGGCCCTCTACAATGAGCAGTTCTTC
CDR3aa: CASSSLAGALYNEQFF

j_gene: TRBJ1-5
v_gene: TRBV5-5
abundance: -
d_gene: TRBD1
CDR3nt: TGTGCCAGCAGTAGCGGGACAGGGGTTAATCAGCCCCAGCATTTT
CDR3aa: CASSSGTGVNQPQHF

j_gene: TRBJ2-1
v_gene: TRBV7-8
abundance: -
d_gene: -
CDR3nt: TGTGCCAGCAGCTTTCTTTCCGGGGCCGCAGGGCCAGGAGGGTACAATGAGCAGTTCTTC
CDR3aa: CASSFLSGAAGPGGYNEQFF

j_gene: TRBJ2-3
v_gene: TRBV7-3
abundance: few
d_gene: TRBD2
CDR3nt: TGTGCCAGCAGAGCTAGCGGGGGGCATGTAGATACGCAGTATTTT
CDR3aa: CASRASGGHVDTQYF

j_gene: TRBJ2-5
v_gene: TRBV20-1
abundance: -
d_gene: -
CDR3nt: TGCAGTGCTAGAGATCTGAACAGGGCCCAAGAGACCCAGTACTTC
CDR3aa: CSARDLNRAQETQYF

j_gene: TRBJ2-7
v_gene: TRBV25-1
abundance: -
d_gene: TRBD1
CDR3nt: TGTGCCAGCAGGTTAGGGACAGGGACCTACGAGCAGTACTTC
CDR3aa: CASRLGTGTYEQYF

j_gene: TRBJ2-3
v_gene: TRBV29-1
abundance: -
d_gene: TRBD1
CDR3nt: TGCAGCGTGGTCCCGGGACAGCGCAGCACAGATACGCAGTATTTT
CDR3aa: CSVVPGQRSTDTQYF

j_gene: TRBJ2-3
v_gene: TRBV29-1
abundance: -
d_gene: TRBD2
CDR3nt: TGCAGCGTTGAAAAGATAGCGGGGGGCTCAGATACGCAGTATTTT
CDR3aa: CSVEKIAGGSDTQYF

j_gene: TRBJ2-6
v_gene: TRBV6-6
abundance: many
d_gene: TRBD1
CDR3nt: TGTGCCAGCAGCTTGCAGGGGGCTGGGGCCAACGTCCTGACTTTC
CDR3aa: CASSLQGAGANVLTF

j_gene: TRBJ2-2
v_gene: TRBV20-1
abundance: -
d_gene: -
CDR3nt: TGCAGTGCTAGTGCGACTGCCCTCGGGGAGCTGTTTTTT
CDR3aa: CSASATALGELFF

j_gene: TRBJ2-7
v_gene: TRBV20-1
abundance: -
d_gene: -
CDR3nt: TGCAGTGCTCTCAGGGTGTACGAGCAGTACTTC
CDR3aa: CSALRVYEQYF

j_gene: TRBJ2-3
v_gene: TRBV5-1
abundance: -
d_gene: TRBD2
CDR3nt: TGCGCCAGAAGCTCGCTAGCGGGGGGGCCTAGAGAAGATACGCAGTATTTT
CDR3aa: CARSSLAGGPREDTQYF

j_gene: TRBJ2-1
v_gene: TRBV5-1
abundance: few
d_gene: -
CDR3nt: TGCGCCAGCAGCGTGGAGTCAGGGATCGATGAGCAGTTCTTC
CDR3aa: CASSVESGIDEQFF

j_gene: TRBJ2-1
v_gene: TRBV2
abundance: few
d_gene: -
CDR3nt: TGTGCCAGCAGACGGGACTCGCAATCCGCACAGTTCTTC
CDR3aa: CASRRDSQSAQFF